Listed below are T cell receptor beta chains from one sample, sequenced in a study of T cells after yellow fever vaccination. One entry per CDR3 protein, called by TCRdb with MiXCR from the 5' RACE reads. This sample carries some 560,000 distinct CDR3 sequences, roughly a sixth of them seen once, and the ten largest clones take 15% to 20%. Sequencing was performed on PBMCs, taken around 5 days after the first yellow fever vaccination. These receptors came from a man aged 18 to 30 who received the YFV17D yellow fever vaccine. CDR3s include the opening cysteine and the closing phenylalanine or tryptophan. The D gene is left open where the match is weak. Expanded clones are given a class, and other clones once, few, many or no size at all.

j_call,clone_size,d_call,v_call,cdr3_nt,cdr3_aa
TRBJ1-1,NA,NA,TRBV27,TGTGCCAGCAGTTTCACTATGAACACTGAAGCTTTCTTT,CASSFTMNTEAFF
TRBJ2-1,few,NA,TRBV4-2,TGTGCCAGCAGCCACCTAAGGGGAGGAGATGAGCAGTTCTTC,CASSHLRGGDEQFF
TRBJ2-1,few,NA,TRBV9,TGTGCCAGCAGCGTAGGTCTAGCGTACAATGAGCAGTTCTTC,CASSVGLAYNEQFF
TRBJ1-1,NA,TRBD1,TRBV5-4,TGTGCCAGCAGCTATACTGACAGGGGGGCCACTGAAGCTTTCTTT,CASSYTDRGATEAFF
TRBJ1-6,few,TRBD1,TRBV19,TGTGCCAGTAGTATACCCGCGGGACAGGGGGCTTCACCCCTCCACTTT,CASSIPAGQGASPLHF
TRBJ2-2,NA,NA,TRBV20-1,TGCAGTGCCCGACGCAGCATCGGCACCGGGGAGCTGTTTTTT,CSARRSIGTGELFF
TRBJ2-5,NA,NA,TRBV4-2,TGTGCCAGCAGCCAAGGGTTCTTCAGTTCCTTCGGAGAGACCCAGTACTTC,CASSQGFFSSFGETQYF
TRBJ2-1,few,TRBD1,TRBV5-4,TGTGCCAGCAGCTTGGGGGGACAGAGCTCCTACAATGAGCAGTTCTTC,CASSLGGQSSYNEQFF
TRBJ2-5,NA,TRBD2,TRBV3-1,TGTGCCAGCAGCCAAGATATGGGACTAGCGGGCAAGACCCAGTACTTC,CASSQDMGLAGKTQYF
TRBJ1-1,few,NA,TRBV15,TGTGCCACCAGCAGAGATCTGCGGGGGGCTTTCTTT,CATSRDLRGAFF
TRBJ2-2,NA,TRBD2,TRBV5-1,TGCGCCAGCAGCCCGCGTCTAGCGGGGACGAACACCGGGGAGCTGTTTTTT,CASSPRLAGTNTGELFF
TRBJ1-1,NA,NA,TRBV3-1,TGTGCCAGCAGCGATACAGATTCGGCTTTCTTT,CASSDTDSAFF
TRBJ2-3,many,TRBD1,TRBV4-1,TGCGCCAGCAGAAGGGACAGGGGGCTTGGAGATACGCAGTATTTT,CASRRDRGLGDTQYF
TRBJ1-3,few,NA,TRBV25-1,TGTGCCAGCAGTGACACTAGATCTGGAAACACCATATATTTT,CASSDTRSGNTIYF
TRBJ1-6,NA,NA,TRBV7-2,TGTGCCAGCAGCTTAGTAGGGGCGTACTCACCCCTCCACTTT,CASSLVGAYSPLHF
TRBJ1-5,few,NA,TRBV6-2/TRBV6-3,TGTGCCAGCAGCGTTCGGCAGGTTAGCAATCAGCCCCAGCATTTT,CASSVRQVSNQPQHF
TRBJ1-1,few,NA,TRBV6-2/TRBV6-3,TGTGCCAGCACCACCCACAGGAACACTGAAGCTTTCTTT,CASTTHRNTEAFF
TRBJ2-3,NA,TRBD2,TRBV5-4,TGTGCCAGCAGCTTGGGACTAGCAAAGGATACGCAGTATTTT,CASSLGLAKDTQYF
TRBJ2-3,NA,TRBD2,TRBV4-3,TGCGCCAGCAGCCAAGATAGGGGTAGCGGGGAGATCCCCCCGTATTTT,CASSQDRGSGEIPPYF
TRBJ2-2,NA,TRBD2,TRBV20-1,TGCAGTGCTAGATCTACTAGCGGGAGGAACACCGGGGAGCTGTTTTTT,CSARSTSGRNTGELFF
TRBJ2-3,few,TRBD1,TRBV2,TGTGCCAGCAACGACAGGGTGTATAAAACAGATACGCAGTATTTT,CASNDRVYKTDTQYF
TRBJ1-5,few,NA,TRBV20-1,TGCAGTGCTAGCCCGACAGGCAATCAGCCCCAGCATTTT,CSASPTGNQPQHF
TRBJ1-1,NA,NA,TRBV30,TGTGCCTGGACAGACCAGAACACTGAAGCTTTCTTT,CAWTDQNTEAFF
TRBJ2-7,few,TRBD1,TRBV5-1,TGCGCCAGCAGCCAGGGACAGGGGGAACCCTTTTACGAGCAGTACTTC,CASSQGQGEPFYEQYF
TRBJ1-6,few,NA,TRBV12-3/TRBV12-4,TGTGCCAGCGCTTGGGGGAATTCACCCCTCCACTTT,CASAWGNSPLHF
TRBJ1-5,few,NA,TRBV30,TGTGCCTGGAGTTCACGGGGGAATCAGCCCCAGCATTTT,CAWSSRGNQPQHF
TRBJ1-1,NA,NA,TRBV6-5,TGTGCCAGCAGTTACTCGACACGCAGCCAGGCTGAAGCTTTCTTT,CASSYSTRSQAEAFF
TRBJ1-6,few,TRBD1,TRBV7-2,TGTGCCAGCAGCTTAAGACAGGGGGTTTCACCCCTCCACTTT,CASSLRQGVSPLHF
TRBJ2-1,many,NA,TRBV14,TGTGCCAGCAGCCCCACTGGGACTTCCCACAATGAGCAGTTCTTC,CASSPTGTSHNEQFF
TRBJ2-5,NA,TRBD1,TRBV6-2/TRBV6-3,TGTGCCAGCAGCGCAACAGGGGCCGAGACCCAGTACTTC,CASSATGAETQYF
TRBJ2-1,few,NA,TRBV28,TGTGCCAGCAGCCGTAGGTGGGGGGTGGGCTCCTACAATGAGCAGTTCTTC,CASSRRWGVGSYNEQFF
TRBJ2-4,NA,TRBD1,TRBV7-9,TGTGCCAGCAGTCGTACAGGGGTAGCCAAAAACATTCAGTACTTC,CASSRTGVAKNIQYF
TRBJ1-5,NA,TRBD1,TRBV7-2,TGTGCCAGCAGCTCGTCGGACAGGGGGTTTCAGCCCCAGCATTTT,CASSSSDRGFQPQHF
TRBJ2-3,few,NA,TRBV12-5,TGTGCTAGTGGTTTAATGGTTGACCCTGGGGATACGCAGTATTTT,CASGLMVDPGDTQYF
TRBJ2-5,few,NA,TRBV5-1,TGCGCCAGCAGCTTATTCGTGGGGTCCCAAGAGACCCAGTACTTC,CASSLFVGSQETQYF
TRBJ1-2,NA,NA,TRBV19,TGTGCCAGTAGTGATCGGTTTTCGTCCCTCCATTCTGCCTATGGCTACACCTTC,CASSDRFSSLHSAYGYTF
TRBJ1-5,NA,NA,TRBV12-3/TRBV12-4,TGTGCCAGCAGTCTGTTTAGCAATCAGCCCCAGCATTTT,CASSLFSNQPQHF
TRBJ1-5,NA,NA,TRBV5-1,TGCGCCAGCAGCTTGGAAGGGGGTACCAATCAGCCCCAGCATTTT,CASSLEGGTNQPQHF
TRBJ1-1,NA,TRBD1,TRBV20-1,TGCAGTGCTAGAACTTCCGGGACAGTCGACACTGAAGCTTTCTTT,CSARTSGTVDTEAFF
TRBJ2-3,NA,NA,TRBV20-1,TGCAGTGGCGGACAGGCGGGGGGCAGCACAGATACGCAGTATTTT,CSGGQAGGSTDTQYF
TRBJ1-5,NA,NA,TRBV10-1,TGCGCCAGTGCAGCCCCATTTAACAGGGCCCGCAATCAGCCCCAGCATTTT,CASAAPFNRARNQPQHF
TRBJ2-2,NA,NA,TRBV5-1,TGCGCCAGCAGCCCGGATACAGGGTTCACCGGGGAGCTGTTTTTT,CASSPDTGFTGELFF
TRBJ2-5,NA,NA,TRBV6-5,TGTGCCAGCAGTTATCAGGGACTGCAACAAGAGACCCAGTACTTC,CASSYQGLQQETQYF
TRBJ2-5,once,NA,TRBV6-5,TGTGCCAGCAGTTATGCACAGGCTATAGACGAGCAAGAGACCCAGTACTTC,CASSYAQAIDEQETQYF
TRBJ2-7,NA,NA,TRBV6-1,TGTGCCAGCACCCTGACGGGGCGCGAGCAGTACTTC,CASTLTGREQYF
TRBJ2-1,NA,TRBD2,TRBV4-3,TGCGCCAGCAGCCACGTCTTAGCGGGGGACTCCTACAATGAGCAGTTCTTC,CASSHVLAGDSYNEQFF
TRBJ2-1,few,TRBD2,TRBV3-1,TGTGCCAGCAGCCAAGGCTGGCGGGGGAAGGACAATGAGCAGTTCTTC,CASSQGWRGKDNEQFF
TRBJ2-3,NA,NA,TRBV4-1,TGCGCCACCAGGGGACTATCCACAGATACGCAGTATTTT,CATRGLSTDTQYF
TRBJ2-6,few,TRBD1,TRBV6-5,TGTGCCAGCAGTTTCCACTTTCAGGGGGTCCTCTCTGGGGCCAACGTCCTGACTTTC,CASSFHFQGVLSGANVLTF
TRBJ1-1,NA,NA,TRBV28,TGTGCCAGCAGTTTGGGGCACACCTACACTGAAGCTTTCTTT,CASSLGHTYTEAFF